This T cell receptor (beta chain) was captured in a study of blood T cell repertoires in COVID-19. Across the study: PBMCs, B-cell-depleted T cells, or T cells provided the cDNA or gDNA that made up the material.

This clone has more than one count but fewer than ten. Only in-frame clones appear in the TCRdb table, and some are missing; sequencing was by immunoSEQ multiplex PCR. There are 87,000 or so clones in the sample; over 70% occur only once, and around 10% lies in the top ten. The V gene lost 9 bases and the J gene lost 8 bases, with 22 bases spanning the gap. The CDR3 loop spans 14 amino acids. In germline, CDR1 is LNHDA, CDR2 SQIVND (reference sequence). Sequencing was carried out using peripheral blood. The TCR was taken from an elderly man with acute or convalescent COVID-19. The chain is built from TRBV19 and TRBJ1-2; D unresolved. This CDR3 reads CASQPDSISSGYTF. The DNA for the CDR3 is TGTGCCAGCCAGCCGGACTCCATTTCGAGCGGCTACACCTTC.